A selection of T cell receptor beta chains follows, all from one sample in a study of siplizumab effects on memory and regulatory T cells. Repertoires were generated with immunoSEQ multiplex PCR, while TCRdb's copy carries only in-frame clones and drops some. The sample consists of roughly 60,000 clones, about 92% of them appearing once. The sample consisted of CD8+ T cells sorted from blood. The receptor source for this set is a human donor in good health. Both conserved end residues are part of each CDR3. D genes are given only for firm matches. Clone size is stated in some rows and not others, as once, few, many or a class when expanded.

J: TRBJ1-1; V: TRBV6-5; D: .; size: .; CDR3: CASSYTRDSAFF; DNA: TGTGCCAGCAGTTACACCCGAGATTCGGCTTTCTTT
J: TRBJ2-7; V: TRBV19; D: .; size: .; CDR3: CASSTFSGDYEQYF; DNA: TGTGCCAGTAGTACGTTTAGCGGAGACTACGAGCAGTACTTC
J: TRBJ2-2; V: TRBV29-1; D: .; size: .; CDR3: CSVEDPLAGELFF; DNA: TGCAGCGTTGAAGATCCACTAGCCGGGGAGCTGTTTTTT
J: TRBJ2-7; V: TRBV9; D: TRBD1; size: .; CDR3: CASSPSGQGPYEQYF; DNA: TGTGCCAGCAGCCCAAGTGGACAGGGCCCCTACGAGCAGTACTTC
J: TRBJ2-7; V: TRBV7-9; D: .; size: once; CDR3: CASSFGGSYEQYF; DNA: TGTGCCAGCAGCTTTGGGGGTTCCTACGAGCAGTACTTC
J: TRBJ2-1; V: TRBV9; D: .; size: .; CDR3: CASSVGGGVSGNEQFF; DNA: TGTGCCAGCAGCGTAGGGGGCGGAGTATCGGGCAATGAGCAGTTCTTC
J: TRBJ1-1; V: TRBV9; D: .; size: few; CDR3: CASSGTANTEAFF; DNA: TGTGCCAGCAGCGGGACGGCGAACACTGAAGCTTTCTTT
J: TRBJ2-1; V: TRBV7-6; D: TRBD2; size: .; CDR3: CASSLRVGGSIYNEQFF; DNA: TGTGCCAGCAGCTTAAGGGTGGGCGGGAGTATTTACAATGAGCAGTTCTTC
J: TRBJ2-5; V: TRBV7-8; D: TRBD2; size: .; CDR3: CASSFPPTSLAGGTETQYF; DNA: TGTGCCAGCAGCTTCCCTCCCACCTCACTAGCGGGAGGGACAGAGACCCAGTACTTC
J: TRBJ2-7; V: TRBV11-3; D: .; size: .; CDR3: CASSLQSATNYEQYF; DNA: TGTGCCAGCAGCTTACAAAGTGCGACCAACTACGAGCAGTACTTC
J: TRBJ1-5; V: TRBV28; D: .; size: .; CDR3: CASSLRNQPQHF; DNA: TGTGCCAGCAGTTTACGCAATCAGCCCCAGCATTTT
J: TRBJ2-7; V: TRBV5-1; D: TRBD1; size: .; CDR3: CASSSDRDGYEQYF; DNA: TGCGCCAGCAGCTCCGACAGGGATGGCTACGAGCAGTACTTC
J: TRBJ2-3; V: TRBV5-4; D: .; size: .; CDR3: CASSPSGDTQYF; DNA: TGTGCCAGCAGCCCGAGCGGGGATACGCAGTATTTT
J: TRBJ2-1; V: TRBV30; D: .; size: .; CDR3: CAWSVVTEQFF; DNA: TGTGCCTGGAGTGTAGTTACAGAGCAGTTCTTC
J: TRBJ2-2; V: TRBV19; D: .; size: .; CDR3: CASIPDGDGELFF; DNA: TGTGCCAGTATCCCGGACGGGGACGGGGAGCTGTTTTTT
J: TRBJ2-2; V: TRBV25-1; D: .; size: .; CDR3: CASSEGNTGELFF; DNA: TGTGCCAGCAGTGAAGGGAACACCGGGGAGCTGTTTTTT
J: TRBJ2-1; V: TRBV2; D: TRBD2; size: .; CDR3: CASNVDTGTSSYNEQFF; DNA: TGTGCCAGCAACGTCGATACCGGGACTAGCAGTTACAATGAGCAGTTCTTC
J: TRBJ2-7; V: TRBV14; D: .; size: .; CDR3: CASSQGHPADEQYF; DNA: TGTGCCAGCAGCCAAGGCCATCCCGCCGACGAGCAGTACTTC
J: TRBJ1-5; V: TRBV6-5; D: .; size: .; CDR3: CASSYSPAHNQPQHF; DNA: TGTGCCAGCAGTTACTCACCGGCCCACAATCAGCCCCAGCATTTT
J: TRBJ2-1; V: TRBV15; D: .; size: .; CDR3: CATSRELVEDEQFF; DNA: TGTGCCACCAGCAGAGAACTTGTGGAAGATGAGCAGTTCTTC
J: TRBJ2-4; V: TRBV27; D: .; size: .; CDR3: CASSYGPGNIQYF; DNA: TGTGCCAGCAGTTACGGACCGGGAAACATTCAGTACTTC
J: TRBJ1-3; V: TRBV7-3; D: TRBD1; size: .; CDR3: CARVWKGAHPAADTIYF; DNA: TGTGCCAGGGTATGGAAGGGGGCGCACCCCGCTGCCGACACCATATATTTT
J: TRBJ1-2; V: TRBV7-8; D: TRBD1; size: .; CDR3: CASSLARDSLIYGYTF; DNA: TGTGCCAGCAGCTTAGCCCGGGACAGCCTCATCTATGGCTACACCTTC
J: TRBJ2-7; V: TRBV9; D: TRBD1; size: .; CDR3: CASSPRGYEQYF; DNA: TGTGCCAGCAGCCCCAGGGGGTACGAGCAGTACTTC
J: TRBJ1-2; V: TRBV28; D: .; size: few; CDR3: CASSFLQNYGYTF; DNA: TGTGCCAGCAGTTTCTTACAGAACTATGGCTACACCTTC
J: TRBJ1-5; V: TRBV28; D: .; size: .; CDR3: CASRLAFYDQPQHF; DNA: TGTGCCAGCAGGTTGGCTTTTTATGATCAGCCCCAGCATTTT
J: TRBJ2-6; V: TRBV27; D: .; size: .; CDR3: CASSHLEHGANVLTF; DNA: TGTGCCAGCAGTCACCTAGAGCACGGGGCCAACGTCCTGACTTTC
J: TRBJ2-3; V: TRBV9; D: .; size: .; CDR3: CASSAPTDTQYF; DNA: TGTGCCAGCAGCGCCCCCACAGATACGCAGTATTTT
J: TRBJ1-1; V: TRBV11-3; D: .; size: .; CDR3: CASSPGRNTEAFF; DNA: TGTGCCAGCAGCCCAGGACGGAACACTGAAGCTTTCTTT
J: TRBJ1-2; V: TRBV28; D: .; size: .; CDR3: CASSLYRSKGYTF; DNA: TGTGCCAGCAGTTTATACAGATCCAAGGGCTACACCTTC
J: TRBJ2-7; V: TRBV27; D: .; size: .; CDR3: CASMGLGEYEQYF; DNA: TGTGCCAGCATGGGCCTAGGAGAGTACGAGCAGTACTTC
J: TRBJ1-1; V: TRBV9; D: .; size: few; CDR3: CASSVGDGEAFF; DNA: TGTGCCAGCAGCGTAGGAGATGGTGAAGCTTTCTTT
J: TRBJ1-6; V: TRBV21-1; D: .; size: .; CDR3: CASIPGQAVNSPLHF; DNA: TGTGCCAGCATTCCGGGACAGGCTGTTAATTCACCCCTCCACTTT
J: TRBJ2-1; V: TRBV9; D: .; size: .; CDR3: CASSVGQDEQFF; DNA: TGTGCCAGCAGCGTGGGCCAGGATGAGCAGTTCTTC
J: TRBJ2-7; V: TRBV6-6; D: .; size: .; CDR3: CASSYETGAYEQYF; DNA: TGTGCCAGCAGTTATGAGACAGGAGCATACGAGCAGTACTTC
J: TRBJ1-2; V: TRBV6-5; D: TRBD1; size: .; CDR3: CASSALGQGAYGYTF; DNA: TGTGCCAGCAGTGCCTTGGGACAGGGGGCTTATGGCTACACCTTC
J: TRBJ1-4; V: TRBV18; D: TRBD1; size: few; CDR3: CASSPLQGDEKLFF; DNA: TGTGCCAGCTCACCACTCCAGGGGGATGAAAAACTGTTTTTT
J: TRBJ2-5; V: TRBV19; D: TRBD1; size: .; CDR3: CASSPDRGHGTQYF; DNA: TGTGCCAGTAGCCCGGACAGGGGGCATGGGACCCAGTACTTC
J: TRBJ1-6; V: TRBV27; D: .; size: .; CDR3: CASSLQGWNSPLHF; DNA: TGTGCCAGCAGTTTGCAGGGGTGGAATTCACCCCTCCACTTT
J: TRBJ2-5; V: TRBV29-1; D: .; size: .; CDR3: CSVGGETQYF; DNA: TGCAGCGTTGGTGGAGAGACCCAGTACTTC
J: TRBJ2-1; V: TRBV11-2; D: TRBD2; size: once; CDR3: CASSLEGGRSCNEQFF; DNA: TGTGCCAGCAGCTTAGAAGGCGGGAGATCGTGTAATGAGCAGTTCTTC
J: TRBJ2-7; V: TRBV11-3; D: .; size: .; CDR3: CASSFPVASYEQYF; DNA: TGTGCCAGCAGCTTTCCAGTTGCCTCCTACGAGCAGTACTTC
J: TRBJ2-7; V: TRBV4-1; D: TRBD2; size: .; CDR3: CASSQLGGVSYEQYF; DNA: TGCGCCAGCAGCCAGCTGGGGGGGGTTTCCTACGAGCAGTACTTC
J: TRBJ2-1; V: TRBV12-5; D: .; size: .; CDR3: CASGSTGMPGNEQFF; DNA: TGTGCTAGTGGTTCAACGGGAATGCCTGGCAATGAGCAGTTCTTC
J: TRBJ2-1; V: TRBV7-9; D: TRBD2; size: .; CDR3: CALTLVSGGSSYNEQFF; DNA: TGTGCCCTTACATTAGTCAGCGGGGGTAGCTCCTACAATGAGCAGTTCTTC